This paragraph reports one TCR beta chain. Its antigen is still unknown. The sample belongs to a study of CD8+ T cells in alopecia areata. Study results and limitations: Higher clonality was seen in lesional scalp than in normal scalp, especially in alopecia totalis/universalis.

Extraction and reverse transcription of RNA yielded cDNA as the sequencing template. Here immunoSEQ multiplex PCR was the method, and the copy in TCRdb shows in-frame clones only, minus some. The repertoire holds 190,000 or so clones, around 60% seen once, with over 9.5% in the top ten. Treatment in this sample: oral pan-JAK inhibitor, 5-10 mg twice daily. Sorting of CD4+ and CD8+ T cells was performed on PBMCs. The sample consisted of CD8+ T cells sorted from blood, taken at week 24, from a patient treated with tofacitinib. The TCR originated in a human donor with alopecia areata.

Here the CDR3 DNA reads TGTGCCAGCAGTTCCCAAACAGGGGATGGAGAGACCCAGTACTTC. Its translation is CASSSQTGDGETQYF. The chain links TRBV6-5 to TRBJ2-5; 7 nucleotides line up with TRBD1. In germline, CDR1 is MNHEY, CDR2 SVGAGI. The CDR3 spans 15 residues. V trimming: 4 bases; J trimming: 4 bases; junction bases outside the gene matches: 9.